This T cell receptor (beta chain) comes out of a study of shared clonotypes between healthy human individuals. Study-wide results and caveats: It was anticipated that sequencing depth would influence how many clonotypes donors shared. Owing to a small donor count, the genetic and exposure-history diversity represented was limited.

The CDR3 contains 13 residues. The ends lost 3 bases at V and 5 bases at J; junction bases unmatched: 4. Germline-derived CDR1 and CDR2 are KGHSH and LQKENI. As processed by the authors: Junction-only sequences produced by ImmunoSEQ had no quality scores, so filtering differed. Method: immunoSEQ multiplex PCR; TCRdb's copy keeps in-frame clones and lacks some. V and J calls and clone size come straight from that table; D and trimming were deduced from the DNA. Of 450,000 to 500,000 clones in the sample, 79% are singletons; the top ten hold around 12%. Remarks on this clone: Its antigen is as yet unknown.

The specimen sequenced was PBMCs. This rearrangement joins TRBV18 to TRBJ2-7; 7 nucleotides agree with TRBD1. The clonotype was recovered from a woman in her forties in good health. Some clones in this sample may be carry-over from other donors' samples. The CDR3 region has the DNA TGTGCCAGCTCACCGAGGACAGGCCACGAGCAGTACTTC. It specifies CASSPRTGHEQYF. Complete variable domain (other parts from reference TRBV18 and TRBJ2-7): NAGVMQNPRHLVRRRGQEARLRCSPMKGHSHVYWYRQLPEEGLKFMVYLQKENIIDESGMPKERFSAEFPKEGPSILRIQQVVRGDSAAYFCASSPRTGHEQYFGPGTRLTVT.